Following are 19 T cell receptor beta chains from one sample sequenced in a study of shared clonotypes between healthy human individuals. TCRdb's copy holds only in-frame clones and misses some; the assay was immunoSEQ multiplex PCR. This sample carries under 550,000 clones, 90% to 96% of them seen once, and the ten largest clones take roughly 0.06%. The sequenced material came from naive CD4+ T cells sorted from blood. The subset denotes: CD45RA+ positively selected. These receptors were obtained from a woman aged 25 to 45 in good health.

The chain joins TRBV7-2 to TRBJ2-6; no clear D. This CDR3 has 16 amino acids. Germline V gives CDR1 SGHTA, CDR2 FQGNSA. Trimming stripped 4 bases from V and 0 bases from J, with 10 bases between. This CDR3 is CASSSSIRSGANVLTF. The CDR3 region has the DNA TGTGCCAGCAGCTCATCGATCCGCTCTGGGGCCAACGTCCTGACTTTC.

As DNA, the CDR3 is TGTGCCAGCAGACTGACTAGCGGGAGCTCCTACGAGCAGTACTTC. Residues: CASRLTSGSSYEQYF. J is TRBJ2-7 and V is TRBV6-6; 12 positions match TRBD2. The CDR3 sequence is 15 residues long. V lost 6 bases to trimming and J lost 0 bases; unmatched junction nucleotides: 3. CDR1 MNHNY and CDR2 SVGAGI come from the germline V gene (reference sequence).

This clone was observed once. The chain combines TRBV27 with TRBJ2-4; weak D call: TRBD1 (6 bases). Germline V gene lookup returns CDR1 MNHEY and CDR2 SMNVEV (reference sequence). Trimming took 0 bases from V and 3 from J, leaving 15 bases between them. The CDR3 covers 17 residues. As DNA, the CDR3 is TGTGCCAGCAGTTTATCTCAGGGGCGCTGGGGCAAAAACATTCAGTACTTC. This codes for CASSLSQGRWGKNIQYF.

The V gene is TRBV5-1, the J gene TRBJ2-6; 8 nucleotides agree with TRBD1. V gave up 4 bases and J gave up 1 base; unmatched junction bases: 10. The CDR3 runs 18 residues. Germline loops: CDR1 SGHRS, CDR2 YFSETQ. The CDR3 loop is CASSQRTGQTSGANVLTF. The CDR3 DNA is TGCGCCAGCAGCCAGCGGACAGGGCAGACTTCTGGGGCCAACGTCCTGACTTTC.

V gene TRBV7-8 combines with J gene TRBJ2-7; TRBD1 is a possible D gene (6 bases). V shed 5 bases and J shed 6 bases, with 17 bases lying between them. Germline CDR1 reads SGHVS; CDR2 reads FQNEAQ. The CDR3 totals 14 residues. CDR3 bases: TGTGCCAGCAGCCCCCGGACAGTTACGGGCGAGCAGTACTTC. It yields the protein CASSPRTVTGEQYF.

The CDR3 DNA sequence: TGTGCCAGCAGTGGATGGGACCGGGAGCAGTTCTTC. It is translated as CASSGWDREQFF. The rearrangement uses TRBV28 and TRBJ2-1; D may match TRBD1 or TRBD2 (5 bases each). Trimming left V 5 bases short and J 10 bases short, with 12 bases between. The CDR3 loop spans 12 amino acids. CDR1 is MDHEN, CDR2 SYDVKM, per germline. Based on the CDR3 plus reference TRBV28 and TRBJ2-1, the full variable domain is DVKVTQSSRYLVKRTGEKVFLECVQDMDHENMFWYRQDPGLGLRLIYFSYDVKMKEKGDIPEGYSVSREKKERFSLILESASTNQTSMYLCASSGWDREQFFGPGTRLTVL.

The chain combines TRBV18 with TRBJ2-2; 8 bases map to TRBD1. Losses at the gene ends were 2 bases for V and 1 base for J; bases not matched to a gene: 3. Germline-derived CDR1 and CDR2 are KGHSH and LQKENI. The length of the CDR3 is 16 residues. The CDR3 here is CASSPRGQENTGELFF. The CDR3 coding sequence is TGTGCCAGCTCACCAAGGGGACAGGAGAACACCGGGGAGCTGTTTTTT.

V usage is TRBV6-1 and J usage is TRBJ2-7, with TRBD2 matching 8 bases. Trimming removed 5 bases from V and 3 bases from J; junction bases left unmatched: 9. CDR1 is MNHNS, CDR2 SASEGT, per germline. The length of the CDR3 is 15 residues. The CDR3 coding sequence is TGTGCCAGCAGTCCCGGGACTAGAGGGTTCTACGAGCAGTACTTC. Its protein product is CASSPGTRGFYEQYF.

V usage is TRBV27 and J usage is TRBJ1-1; D not certain. Germline V gene sequence: CDR1 MNHEY, CDR2 SMNVEV (reference sequence). CDR3 length equals 11 residues. V shed 7 bases and J shed 10 bases, with 13 bases lying between them. CDR3 residues: CASTPPRRAFF. The CDR3 nucleotides read TGTGCCAGCACCCCTCCCCGGCGAGCTTTCTTT.

This rearrangement joins TRBV6-6 to TRBJ1-2; D gene uncertain. Germline V gene lookup returns CDR1 MNHNY and CDR2 SVGAGI (reference sequence). Trimming took off 6 bases at V and 7 bases at J, with 15 bases between the two ends. This CDR3 has 13 amino acids. The chain's CDR3 is CASRMTGRLGYTF. The CDR3 coding sequence is TGTGCCAGCAGAATGACGGGCCGTCTTGGCTACACCTTC.

The V and J genes are TRBV25-1 and TRBJ2-5; 7 bases are a match to TRBD2. The J call may be mistaken, given a closer DNA end match to TRBJ2-7. The CDR3 sequence is 12 residues long. CDR1 is MGHDK and CDR2 is SYGVNS in the germline V gene. The CDR3 sequence is CASITSGGEQYF. The DNA for the CDR3 is TGTGCCAGCATTACTTCGGGGGGCGAGCAGTACTTC.

The chain combines TRBV10-3 with TRBJ2-7; D is possibly TRBD1 or TRBD2 (5 bases each). The germline V and J ends were trimmed by 6 bases and 7 bases, with 16 bases remaining between them. In germline, CDR1 is ENHRY, CDR2 SYGVKD. The CDR3 runs to 13 residues. The CDR3 bases are TGTGCCATCAGGGGGACCCTGGAAAGGGAGCAGTACTTC. It encodes CAIRGTLEREQYF.

J is TRBJ2-7 and V is TRBV5-1, with 9 bases lining up with TRBD2. Looked up from germline, CDR1 is SGHRS and CDR2 is YFSETQ. The CDR3 has 15 amino acids. V gave up 5 bases and J gave up 4 bases; unmatched junction bases: 10. The CDR3 reads CASSQRGRAHYEQYF. The CDR3 coding sequence is TGCGCCAGCAGTCAACGCGGGAGGGCCCATTACGAGCAGTACTTC.

V gene TRBV2 combines with J gene TRBJ2-1; 13 bases agree with TRBD2. V shed 11 bases, J shed 5 bases, and the junction held 3 bases outside the gene matches. From germline, CDR1 is SNHLY and CDR2 FYNNEI. This CDR3 has 13 residues. In DNA, the CDR3 is TGTGCCGAAGGGACTAGCGGGGACAATGAGCAGTTCTTC. This encodes CAEGTSGDNEQFF.

This chain links TRBV5-4 with TRBJ1-1, with D tentatively TRBD1 (5 bases). Germline assignment: CDR1 SGHNT and CDR2 YYREEE (reference sequence). This CDR3 is built from 14 residues. Between the trimmed V and J ends, which lost 0 bases and 4 bases, there was a span of 10 bases. DNA for the CDR3: TGTGCCAGCAGCTTGGCTCCGGGGGGCACTGAAGCTTTCTTT. As protein: CASSLAPGGTEAFF.

The chain carries TRBV6-1 and TRBJ1-2, with 8 bases matching TRBD1. Trimming at V came to 2 bases and at J to 8 bases, leaving 7 bases not matched to a gene. This CDR3 is 14 amino acids long. Germline CDR1 MNHNS, CDR2 SASEGT. The CDR3 loop is CASSEPQGAWGYTF. CDR3 nucleotides: TGTGCCAGCAGTGAACCCCAGGGGGCTTGGGGCTACACCTTC.

This chain joins TRBV5-1 and TRBJ2-1; TRBD1 matches at 11 bases. CDR3 length: 16 residues. The junction had 5 bases not matched to a gene; V was cut back by 4 bases and J by 2 bases. Germline lookup yields CDR1 SGHRS and CDR2 YFSETQ. CDR3 sequence (DNA): TGCGCCAGCAGCAAGGACAGGGGGCAAACCTACAATGAGCAGTTCTTC. This codes for CASSKDRGQTYNEQFF. Combining the CDR3 with reference TRBV5-1 and TRBJ2-1 gives the whole variable domain KAGVTQTPRYLIKTRGQQVTLSCSPISGHRSVSWYQQTPGQGLQFLFEYFSETQRNKGNFPGRFSGRQFSNSRSEMNVSTLELGDSALYLCASSKDRGQTYNEQFFGPGTRLTVL.

The chain links TRBV28 to TRBJ1-5; 7 bases match TRBD1. In germline, CDR1 is MDHEN, CDR2 SYDVKM. The CDR3 runs 12 residues. V lost 6 bases, J lost 5 bases, and 1 base stayed unmatched. For the CDR3, the DNA is TGTGCCAGCAGGACAGGGTATCAGCCCCAGCATTTT. Its protein is CASRTGYQPQHF. Combining the CDR3 with reference TRBV28 and TRBJ1-5 gives the whole variable domain DVKVTQSSRYLVKRTGEKVFLECVQDMDHENMFWYRQDPGLGLRLIYFSYDVKMKEKGDIPEGYSVSREKKERFSLILESASTNQTSMYLCASRTGYQPQHFGDGTRLSIL.

This chain connects TRBV9 to TRBJ2-2; a weak D match, TRBD2 (6 bases). Germline values: CDR1 SGDLS, CDR2 YYNGEE. CDR3 length: 19 residues. Trimming pared 1 base from V and 4 bases from J, leaving 23 bases between. CDR3 bases: TGTGCCAGCAGCGTAAGGCCCATAGCATACGGGGAGGTCACCGGGGAGCTGTTTTTT. It codes for CASSVRPIAYGEVTGELFF.